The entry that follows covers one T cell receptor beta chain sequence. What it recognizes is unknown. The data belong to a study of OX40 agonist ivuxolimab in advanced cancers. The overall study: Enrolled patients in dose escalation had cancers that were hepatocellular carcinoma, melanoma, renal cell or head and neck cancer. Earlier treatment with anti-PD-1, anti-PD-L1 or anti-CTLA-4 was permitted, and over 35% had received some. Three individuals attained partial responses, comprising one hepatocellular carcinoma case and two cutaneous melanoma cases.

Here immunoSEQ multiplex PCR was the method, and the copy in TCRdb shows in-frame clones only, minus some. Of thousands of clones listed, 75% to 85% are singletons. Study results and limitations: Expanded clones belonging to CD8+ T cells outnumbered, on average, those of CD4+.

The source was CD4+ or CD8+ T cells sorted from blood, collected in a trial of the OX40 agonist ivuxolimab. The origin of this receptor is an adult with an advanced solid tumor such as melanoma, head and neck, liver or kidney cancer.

The CDR3 protein is CAWSATGTGEGYTF. The DNA of the CDR3 is TGTGCCTGGAGTGCAACCGGGACAGGGGAGGGCTACACCTTC. The gene calls are TRBV30 and TRBJ1-2; TRBD1 agrees at 10 bases. V dropped 1 base and J dropped 8; count of bases not matched to a gene: 7. Germline CDR1 and CDR2: GTSNPN and SVGIG (reference sequence). The CDR3 contains 14 residues.